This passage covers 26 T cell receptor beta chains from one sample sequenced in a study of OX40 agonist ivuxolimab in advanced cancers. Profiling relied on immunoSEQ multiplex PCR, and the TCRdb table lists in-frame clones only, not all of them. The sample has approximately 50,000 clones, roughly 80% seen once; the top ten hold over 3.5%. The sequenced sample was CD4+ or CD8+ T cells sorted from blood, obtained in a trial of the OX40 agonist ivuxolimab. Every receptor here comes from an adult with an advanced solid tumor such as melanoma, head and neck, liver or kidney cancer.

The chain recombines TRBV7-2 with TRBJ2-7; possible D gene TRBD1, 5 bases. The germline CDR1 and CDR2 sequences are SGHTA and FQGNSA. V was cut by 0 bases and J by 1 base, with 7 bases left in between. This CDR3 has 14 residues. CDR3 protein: CASSLAQASYEQYF. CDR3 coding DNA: TGTGCCAGCAGCTTAGCACAGGCGTCCTACGAGCAGTACTTC.

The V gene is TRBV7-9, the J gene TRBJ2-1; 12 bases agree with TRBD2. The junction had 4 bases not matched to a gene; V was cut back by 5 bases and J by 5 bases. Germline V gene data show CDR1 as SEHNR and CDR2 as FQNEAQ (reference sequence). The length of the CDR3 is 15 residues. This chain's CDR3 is CASSRGTSGHNEQFF. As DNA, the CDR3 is TGTGCCAGCAGCCGCGGGACTAGCGGGCACAATGAGCAGTTCTTC. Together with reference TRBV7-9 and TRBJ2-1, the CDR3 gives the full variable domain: DTGVSQNPRHKITKRGQNVTFRCDPISEHNRLYWYRQTLGQGPEFLTYFQNEAQLEKSRLLSDRFSAERPKGSFSTLEIQRTEQGDSAMYLCASSRGTSGHNEQFFGPGTRLTVL.

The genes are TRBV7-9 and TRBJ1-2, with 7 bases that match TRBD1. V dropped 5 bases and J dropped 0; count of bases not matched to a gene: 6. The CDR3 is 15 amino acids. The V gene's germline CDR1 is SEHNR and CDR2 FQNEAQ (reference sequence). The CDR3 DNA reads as TGTGCCAGCAGCCCGGGACAGTCTTCTAACTATGGCTACACCTTC. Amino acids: CASSPGQSSNYGYTF.

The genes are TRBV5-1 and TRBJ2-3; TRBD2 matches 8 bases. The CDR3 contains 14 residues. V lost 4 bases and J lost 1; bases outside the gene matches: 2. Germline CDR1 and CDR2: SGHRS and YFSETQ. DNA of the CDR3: TGCGCCAGCAGCGCGGGGGGCCGCACAGATACGCAGTATTTT. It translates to CASSAGGRTDTQYF.

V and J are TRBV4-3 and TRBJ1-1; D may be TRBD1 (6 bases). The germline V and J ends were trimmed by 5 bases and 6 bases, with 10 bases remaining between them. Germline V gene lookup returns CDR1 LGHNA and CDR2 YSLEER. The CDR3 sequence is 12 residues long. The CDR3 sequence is CASSKGGAEAFF. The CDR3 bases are TGCGCCAGCAGCAAAGGGGGGGCTGAAGCTTTCTTT.

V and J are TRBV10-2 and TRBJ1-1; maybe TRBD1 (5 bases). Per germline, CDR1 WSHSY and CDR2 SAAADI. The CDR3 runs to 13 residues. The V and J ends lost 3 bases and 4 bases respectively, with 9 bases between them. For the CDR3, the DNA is TGCGCCAGCAGTGATTTGGGGGGCACTGAAGCTTTCTTT. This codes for CASSDLGGTEAFF.

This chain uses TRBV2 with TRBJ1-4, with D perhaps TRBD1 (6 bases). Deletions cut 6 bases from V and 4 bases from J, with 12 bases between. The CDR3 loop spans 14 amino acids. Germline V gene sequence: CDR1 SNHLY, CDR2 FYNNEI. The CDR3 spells CASRRGGLNEKLFF. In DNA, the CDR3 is TGTGCCAGCAGGCGCGGGGGGCTTAATGAAAAACTGTTTTTT.

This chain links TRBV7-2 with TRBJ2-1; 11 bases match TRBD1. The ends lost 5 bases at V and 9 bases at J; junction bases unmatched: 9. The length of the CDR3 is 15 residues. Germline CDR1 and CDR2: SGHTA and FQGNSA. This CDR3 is CASSIGTGGEGEQFF. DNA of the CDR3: TGTGCCAGCAGCATAGGGACAGGGGGGGAGGGTGAGCAGTTCTTC.

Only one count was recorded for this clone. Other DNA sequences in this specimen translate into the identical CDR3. CDR3 in amino acids: CASSYLGAGSYGYTF. The DNA for the CDR3 is TGTGCCAGCAGTTACTTAGGGGCGGGCAGCTATGGCTACACCTTC. The chain has TRBV6-5 and TRBJ1-2; D possibly corresponds to TRBD1 (5 bases). V lost 1 base to trimming and J lost 4 bases, with 13 bases between them. This CDR3 region has 15 residues. Germline V lookup: CDR1 MNHEY, CDR2 SVGAGI.

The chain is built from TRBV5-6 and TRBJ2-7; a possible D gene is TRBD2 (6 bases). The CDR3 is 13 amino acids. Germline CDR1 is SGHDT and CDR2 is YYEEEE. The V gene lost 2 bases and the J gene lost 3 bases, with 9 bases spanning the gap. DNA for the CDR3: TGTGCCAGCAGCTTACGGGGGTACTACGAGCAGTACTTC. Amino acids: CASSLRGYYEQYF.

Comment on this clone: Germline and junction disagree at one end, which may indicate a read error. In nucleotides, the CDR3 is TGCGCCAGCAAGATGAAACTTCTGAACATCGGGGAGCTGTTTTTT. It encodes CASKMKLLNIGELFF. The chain uses TRBV5-1 and TRBJ2-2; D is uncertain. CDR3 length equals 15 residues. CDR1 SGHRS and CDR2 YFSETQ come from the germline V gene.

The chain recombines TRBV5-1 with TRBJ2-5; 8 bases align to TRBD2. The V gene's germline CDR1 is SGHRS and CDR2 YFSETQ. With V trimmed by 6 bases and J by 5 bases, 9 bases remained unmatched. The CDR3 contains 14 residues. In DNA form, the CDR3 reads TGCGCCAGCACGGGAGGGGGGGCTCAGGAGACCCAGTACTTC. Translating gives CASTGGGAQETQYF.

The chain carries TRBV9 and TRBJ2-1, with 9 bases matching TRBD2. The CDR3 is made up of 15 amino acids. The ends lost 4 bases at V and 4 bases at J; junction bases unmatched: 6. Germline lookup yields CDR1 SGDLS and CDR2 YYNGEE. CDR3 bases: TGTGCCAGCAGCCTAGCGGGGACCATTTACAATGAGCAGTTCTTC. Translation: CASSLAGTIYNEQFF.

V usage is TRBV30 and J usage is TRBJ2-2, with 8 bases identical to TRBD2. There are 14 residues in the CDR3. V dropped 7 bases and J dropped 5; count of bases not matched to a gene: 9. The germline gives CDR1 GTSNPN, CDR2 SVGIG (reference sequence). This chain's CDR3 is CASTGGAVTGELFF. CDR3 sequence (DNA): TGTGCCTCCACCGGGGGGGCGGTGACCGGGGAGCTGTTTTTT.

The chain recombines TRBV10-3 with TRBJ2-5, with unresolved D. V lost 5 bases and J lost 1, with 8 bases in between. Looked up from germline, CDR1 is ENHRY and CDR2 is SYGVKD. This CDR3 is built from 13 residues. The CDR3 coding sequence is TGTGCCATCAGTTACGGAATCCAAGAGACCCAGTACTTC. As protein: CAISYGIQETQYF.

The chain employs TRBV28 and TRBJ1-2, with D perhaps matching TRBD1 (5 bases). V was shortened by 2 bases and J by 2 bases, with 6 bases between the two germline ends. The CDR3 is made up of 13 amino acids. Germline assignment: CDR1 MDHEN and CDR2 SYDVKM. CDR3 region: CASSLGQNYGYTF. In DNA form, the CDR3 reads TGTGCCAGCAGTTTAGGACAAAACTATGGCTACACCTTC.

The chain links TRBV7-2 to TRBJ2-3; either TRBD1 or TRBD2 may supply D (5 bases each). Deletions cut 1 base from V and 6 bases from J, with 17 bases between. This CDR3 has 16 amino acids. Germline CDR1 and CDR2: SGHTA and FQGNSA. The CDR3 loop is CASSLVGSQGADTQYF. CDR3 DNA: TGTGCCAGCAGCTTAGTGGGCAGTCAGGGAGCGGATACGCAGTATTTT. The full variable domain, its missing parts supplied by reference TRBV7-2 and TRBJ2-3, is GAGVSQSPSNKVTEKGKDVELRCDPISGHTALYWYRQSLGQGLEFLIYFQGNSAPDKSGLPSDRFSAERTGGSVSTLTIQRTQQEDSAVYLCASSLVGSQGADTQYFGPGTRLTVL.

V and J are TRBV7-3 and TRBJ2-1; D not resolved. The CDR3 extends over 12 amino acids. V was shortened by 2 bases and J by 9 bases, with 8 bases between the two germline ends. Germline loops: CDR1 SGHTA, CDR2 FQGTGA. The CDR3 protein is CASSLQATEQFF. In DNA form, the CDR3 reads TGTGCCAGCAGCTTACAGGCGACTGAGCAGTTCTTC.

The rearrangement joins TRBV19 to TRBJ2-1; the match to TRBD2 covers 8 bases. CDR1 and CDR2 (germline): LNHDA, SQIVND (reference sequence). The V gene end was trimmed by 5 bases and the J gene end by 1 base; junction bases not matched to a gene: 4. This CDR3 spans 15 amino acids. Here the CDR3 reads CASSPTSGSYNEQFF. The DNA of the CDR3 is TGTGCCAGTAGTCCCACTAGCGGTTCCTACAATGAGCAGTTCTTC.

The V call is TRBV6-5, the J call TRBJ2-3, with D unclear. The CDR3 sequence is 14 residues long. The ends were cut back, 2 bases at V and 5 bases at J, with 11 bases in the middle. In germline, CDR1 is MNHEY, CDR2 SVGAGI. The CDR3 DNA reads TGTGCCAGCAGTTACAATCGGGCTCAAGATACGCAGTATTTT. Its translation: CASSYNRAQDTQYF.

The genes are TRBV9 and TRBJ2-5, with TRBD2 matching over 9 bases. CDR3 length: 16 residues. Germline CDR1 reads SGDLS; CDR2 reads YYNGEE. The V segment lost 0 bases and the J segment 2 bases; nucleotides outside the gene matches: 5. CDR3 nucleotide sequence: TGTGCCAGCAGCGTAGGAAGCGGGGGGATACAAGAGACCCAGTACTTC. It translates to CASSVGSGGIQETQYF. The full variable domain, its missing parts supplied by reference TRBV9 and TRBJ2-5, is DSGVTQTPKHLITATGQRVTLRCSPRSGDLSVYWYQQSLDQGLQFLIQYYNGEERAKGNILERFSAQQFPDLHSELNLSSLELGDSALYFCASSVGSGGIQETQYFGPGTRLLVL.

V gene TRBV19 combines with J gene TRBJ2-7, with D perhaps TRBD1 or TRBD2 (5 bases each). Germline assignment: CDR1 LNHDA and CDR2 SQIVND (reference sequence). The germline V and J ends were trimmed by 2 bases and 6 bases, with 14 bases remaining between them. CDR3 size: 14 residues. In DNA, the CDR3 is TGTGCCAGTAGTATAAGGGGCCGGGGCGTCGAGCAGTACTTC. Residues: CASSIRGRGVEQYF.

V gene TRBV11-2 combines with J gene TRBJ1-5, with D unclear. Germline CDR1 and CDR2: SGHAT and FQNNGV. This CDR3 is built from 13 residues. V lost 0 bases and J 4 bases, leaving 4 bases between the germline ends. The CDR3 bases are TGTGCCAGCAGCTTAGACAGAAATCAGCCCCAGCATTTT. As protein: CASSLDRNQPQHF.

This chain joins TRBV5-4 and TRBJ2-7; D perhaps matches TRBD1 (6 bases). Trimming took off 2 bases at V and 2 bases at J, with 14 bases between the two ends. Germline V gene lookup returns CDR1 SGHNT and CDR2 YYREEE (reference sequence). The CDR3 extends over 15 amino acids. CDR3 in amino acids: CASSFPGTPPYEQYF. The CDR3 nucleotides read TGTGCCAGCAGCTTCCCCGGGACACCACCCTACGAGCAGTACTTC.

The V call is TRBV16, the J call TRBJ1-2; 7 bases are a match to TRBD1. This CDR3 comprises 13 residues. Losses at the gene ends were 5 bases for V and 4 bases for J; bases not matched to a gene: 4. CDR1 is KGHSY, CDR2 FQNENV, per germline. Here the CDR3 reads CASSDDRVYGYTF. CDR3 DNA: TGTGCCAGCAGCGATGACAGGGTCTATGGCTACACCTTC. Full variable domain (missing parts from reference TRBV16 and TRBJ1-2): GEEVAQTPKHLVRGEGQKAKLYCAPIKGHSYVFWYQQVLKNEFKFLISFQNENVFDETGMPKERFSAKCLPNSPCSLEIQATKLEDSAVYFCASSDDRVYGYTFGSGTRLTVV.

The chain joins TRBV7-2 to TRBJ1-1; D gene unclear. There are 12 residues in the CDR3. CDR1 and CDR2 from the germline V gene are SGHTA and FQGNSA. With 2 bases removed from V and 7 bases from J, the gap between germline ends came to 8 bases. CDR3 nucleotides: TGTGCCAGCAGCTTATACGTTGGTGAAGCTTTCTTT. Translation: CASSLYVGEAFF. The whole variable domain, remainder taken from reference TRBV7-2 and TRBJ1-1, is GAGVSQSPSNKVTEKGKDVELRCDPISGHTALYWYRQSLGQGLEFLIYFQGNSAPDKSGLPSDRFSAERTGGSVSTLTIQRTQQEDSAVYLCASSLYVGEAFFGQGTRLTVV.